This T cell receptor beta chain was obtained from a study of blood T cell repertoires in COVID-19. Germline CDR1 SGHNT, CDR2 YYREEE (reference sequence). Trimming took 0 bases from V and 8 from J, leaving 13 bases between them. CDR3 length: 14 residues. Authors' data handling: Estimation of nucleated cell counts was performed using reference gene primer amplification. Assay used: immunoSEQ multiplex PCR; TCRdb lists only in-frame clones, some missing. V and J calls and clone size are as listed in that table; D and trimming were resolved from the DNA. This table has 250,000 to 350,000 clones, 90% appearing once.

This receptor was obtained from a woman in her twenties or thirties with COVID-19, enrolled during active disease. Material: peripheral blood. The chain combines TRBV5-4 with TRBJ2-3, with a weak D call TRBD1 (6 bases). The CDR3 here is CASSLAGAQGTQYF. The CDR3 DNA reads as TGTGCCAGCAGCTTGGCAGGGGCCCAGGGTACGCAGTATTTT.